This T cell receptor beta chain was sequenced during a study of blood T cell repertoires in COVID-19. Background on the study: Both acute and convalescent COVID-19 samples were obtained from the United States, Italy and Spain. T cells, B-cell-depleted T cells, or PBMCs provided the cDNA or gDNA that served as material.

Assay: immunoSEQ multiplex PCR; the TCRdb copy retains only in-frame clones and omits some. The repertoire holds roughly 500,000 clones, with 70% to 90% as singletons. CDR3 length: 14 residues. Germline V gene lookup returns CDR1 LGHNA and CDR2 YSLEER. V lost 0 bases and J 0 bases, leaving 4 bases between the germline ends. This clone was found a few times. Sequenced sample: peripheral blood. The TCR originated in a human donor in a cohort sampled during active COVID-19. J is TRBJ2-3 and V is TRBV4-3; D not certain. The CDR3 bases are TGCGCCAGCAGCCAAGATGGCAGCACAGATACGCAGTATTTT. Its protein is CASSQDGSTDTQYF.